This entry features one TCR beta chain sequence. Its antigen is not identified. This sample is drawn from a study of cytomegalovirus exposure and HLA in healthy donors. With 60 Vbeta and 13 Jbeta primers, the PCR was carried out. Sequenced by immunoSEQ multiplex PCR; TCRdb stores in-frame clones only, minus some. The repertoire holds 150,000 or so clones, approximately 78% seen once, with 3% in the top ten. V was shortened by 7 bases and J by 3 bases, with 10 bases between the two germline ends. The germline V gene encodes CDR1 SGHTS and CDR2 YDEGEE. The CDR3 sequence is 13 residues long. Overall study findings and caveats: A highly shared variant cluster was judged a likely technical artifact. The authors listed approximately 150 TCR beta chains as cytomegalovirus-associated.

This receptor was taken from a man in his forties in good health and CMV-seropositive. The chain carries TRBV5-8 and TRBJ1-4, with D possibly matching TRBD1 (6 bases). Sequencing was performed on PBMCs. CDR3: CASGGAANEKLFF. The CDR3 coding sequence is TGTGCCAGCGGGGGGGCGGCTAATGAAAAACTGTTTTTT.